This T cell receptor beta chain derives from a study of vaccination effects on CD4 cells after COVID-19. Study results and caveats: Only a single clone (1 of 255 vaccine-induced clones in healthy vaccinees) cross-reacted with common cold coronaviruses.

The culture ran for around ten days before CD4+ T cells were isolated. In the vaccine recipients, nucleocapsid antibodies were negative and there was no prior SARS-CoV-2 infection. This clone has more than one count but fewer than ten. What it recognizes is unknown. Produced via immunoSEQ multiplex PCR; TCRdb's table is partial and in-frame only. This sample has about 50,000 clones, with roughly 80% found just once. The sequences come from CD4+ T cells from PBMCs cultured without peptide, collected before COVID-19 vaccination. The sequence was collected from a human donor who received a COVID-19 vaccine.

CDR3 bases: TGTGCCAGCAGTTTTACTGGTCAGCCCCAGCATTTT. Its protein is CASSFTGQPQHF. The V and J genes are TRBV27 and TRBJ1-5; no firm D call. CDR1 and CDR2 (germline): MNHEY, SMNVEV (reference sequence). The CDR3 has 12 amino acids. V lost 3 bases to trimming and J lost 6 bases, with 6 bases between them.